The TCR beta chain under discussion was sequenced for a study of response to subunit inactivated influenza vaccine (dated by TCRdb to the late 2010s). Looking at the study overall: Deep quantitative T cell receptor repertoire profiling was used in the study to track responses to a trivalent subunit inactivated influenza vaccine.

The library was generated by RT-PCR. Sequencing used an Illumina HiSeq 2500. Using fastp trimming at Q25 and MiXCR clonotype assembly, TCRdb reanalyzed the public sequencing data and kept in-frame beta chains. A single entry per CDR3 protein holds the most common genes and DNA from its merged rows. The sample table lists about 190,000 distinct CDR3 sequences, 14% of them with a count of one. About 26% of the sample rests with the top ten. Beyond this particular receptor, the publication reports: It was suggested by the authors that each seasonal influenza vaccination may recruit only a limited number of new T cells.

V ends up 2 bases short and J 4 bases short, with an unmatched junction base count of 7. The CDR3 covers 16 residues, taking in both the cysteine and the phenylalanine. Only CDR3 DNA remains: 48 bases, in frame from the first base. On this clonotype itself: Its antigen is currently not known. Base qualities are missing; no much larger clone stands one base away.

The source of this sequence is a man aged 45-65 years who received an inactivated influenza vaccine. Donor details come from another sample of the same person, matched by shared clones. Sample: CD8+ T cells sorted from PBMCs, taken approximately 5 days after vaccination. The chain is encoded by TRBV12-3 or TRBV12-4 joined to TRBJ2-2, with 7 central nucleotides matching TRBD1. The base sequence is TGTGCCAGCAGTTTAATAGGGGGCGCCGGCACCGGGGAGCTGTTTTTT. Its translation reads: CASSLIGGAGTGELFF.